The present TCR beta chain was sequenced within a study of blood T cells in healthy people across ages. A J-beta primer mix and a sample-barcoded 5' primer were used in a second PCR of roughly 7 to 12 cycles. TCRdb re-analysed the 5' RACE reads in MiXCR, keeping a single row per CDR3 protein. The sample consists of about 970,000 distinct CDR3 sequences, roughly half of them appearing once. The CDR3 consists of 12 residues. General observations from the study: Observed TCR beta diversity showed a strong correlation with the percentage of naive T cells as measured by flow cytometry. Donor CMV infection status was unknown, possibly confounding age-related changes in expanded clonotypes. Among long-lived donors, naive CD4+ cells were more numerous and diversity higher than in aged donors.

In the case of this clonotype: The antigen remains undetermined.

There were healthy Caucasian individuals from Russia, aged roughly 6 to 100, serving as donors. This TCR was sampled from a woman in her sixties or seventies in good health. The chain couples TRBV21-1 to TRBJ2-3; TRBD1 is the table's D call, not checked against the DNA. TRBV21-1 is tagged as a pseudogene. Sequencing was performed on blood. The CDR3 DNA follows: TGTGCCAGCAGCCCAGGGGACGTTGGGCAGTATTTT. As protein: CASSPGDVGQYF.